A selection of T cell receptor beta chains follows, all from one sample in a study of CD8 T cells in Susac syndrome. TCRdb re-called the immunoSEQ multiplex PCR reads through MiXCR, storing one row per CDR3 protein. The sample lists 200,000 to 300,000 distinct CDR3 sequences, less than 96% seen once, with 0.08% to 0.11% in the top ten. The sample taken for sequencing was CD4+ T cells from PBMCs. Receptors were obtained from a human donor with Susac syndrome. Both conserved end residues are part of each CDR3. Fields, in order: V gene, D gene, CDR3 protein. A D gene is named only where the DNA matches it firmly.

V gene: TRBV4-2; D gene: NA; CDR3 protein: CASSPDGGGQFF
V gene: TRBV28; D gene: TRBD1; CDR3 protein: CASGLGDSLNQPQHF
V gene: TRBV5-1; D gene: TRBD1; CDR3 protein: CASSLQGLDTEAFF
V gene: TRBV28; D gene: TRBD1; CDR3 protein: CASTNPGQGSVEQYF
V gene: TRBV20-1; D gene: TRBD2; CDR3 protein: CSRGGVRGETQYF
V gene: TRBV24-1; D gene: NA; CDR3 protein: CATSDPINEKLFF
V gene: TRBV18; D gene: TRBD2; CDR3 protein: CASSQTSGSTDTQYF
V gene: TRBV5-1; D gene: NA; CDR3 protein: CASSFVGPQETQYF
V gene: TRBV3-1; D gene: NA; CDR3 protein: CASSRLRTDTQYF
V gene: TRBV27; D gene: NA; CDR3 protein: CASSLREIDEQFF
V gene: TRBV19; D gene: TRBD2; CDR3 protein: CASSRSGTSGTDTQYF
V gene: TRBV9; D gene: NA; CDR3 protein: CASSVVPGVMNTEAFF
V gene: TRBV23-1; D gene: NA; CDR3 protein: CASSQSWRSNQPQHF
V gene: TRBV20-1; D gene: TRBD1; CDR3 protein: CSATPGQARSGHETQYF
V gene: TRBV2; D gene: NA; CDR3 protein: CASTLAKNIQYF
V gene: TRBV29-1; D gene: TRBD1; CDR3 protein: CSVVGQGNYEQYF
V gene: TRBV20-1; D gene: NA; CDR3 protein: CSARSGLAFYNEQFF
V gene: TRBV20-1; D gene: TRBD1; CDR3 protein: CSAWDRGGTDTQYF
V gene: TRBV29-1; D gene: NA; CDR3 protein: CSVQRPLDTEAFF
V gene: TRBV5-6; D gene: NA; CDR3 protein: CASSLRVGTDTQYF
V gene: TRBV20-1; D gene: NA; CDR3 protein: CSARDRRHDEKLFF
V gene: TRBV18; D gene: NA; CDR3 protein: CASSARVGSGELFF
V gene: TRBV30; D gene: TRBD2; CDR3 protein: CAWRPTSGVVLTDTQYF
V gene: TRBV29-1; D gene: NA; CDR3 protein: CSVEGAASSYEQYF
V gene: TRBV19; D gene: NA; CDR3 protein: CASSIVGGNTEAFF
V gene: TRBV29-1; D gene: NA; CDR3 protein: CSAGYENQPQHF
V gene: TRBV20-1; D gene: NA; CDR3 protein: CSASPEQETQYF
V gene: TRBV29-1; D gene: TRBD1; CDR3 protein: CSVEGQGSKGYTF
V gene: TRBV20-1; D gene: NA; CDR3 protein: CSATASGANVLTF
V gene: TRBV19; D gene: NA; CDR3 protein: CASSRRGSFPSYGYTF
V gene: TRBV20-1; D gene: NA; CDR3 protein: CSVPSANYGYTF
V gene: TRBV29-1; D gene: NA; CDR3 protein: CSVVPQNTEAFF
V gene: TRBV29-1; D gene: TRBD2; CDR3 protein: CSVGLEPGDTQYF
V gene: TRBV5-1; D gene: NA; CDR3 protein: CASSLDGWGSETQYF
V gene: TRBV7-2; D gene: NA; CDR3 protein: CASSLYTEAFF
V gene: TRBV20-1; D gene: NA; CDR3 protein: CSARGSGGGETQYF
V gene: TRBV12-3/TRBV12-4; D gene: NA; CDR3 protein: CASRNSVSYEQYF
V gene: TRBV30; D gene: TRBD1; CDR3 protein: CAWSGTGSIETQYF
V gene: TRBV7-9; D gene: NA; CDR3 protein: CASSLAPGAKVGYTF